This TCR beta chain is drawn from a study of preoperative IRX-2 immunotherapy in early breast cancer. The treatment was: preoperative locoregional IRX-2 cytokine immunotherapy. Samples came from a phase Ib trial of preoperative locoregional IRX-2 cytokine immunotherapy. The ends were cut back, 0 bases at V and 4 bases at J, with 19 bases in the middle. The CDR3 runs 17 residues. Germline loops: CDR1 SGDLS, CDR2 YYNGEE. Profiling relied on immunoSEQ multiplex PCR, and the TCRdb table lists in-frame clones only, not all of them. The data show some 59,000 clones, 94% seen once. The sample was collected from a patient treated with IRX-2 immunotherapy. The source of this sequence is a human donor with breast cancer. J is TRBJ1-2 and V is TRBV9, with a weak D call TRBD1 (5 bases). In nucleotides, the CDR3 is TGTGCCAGCAGCGTAGGGGGGGAGAGGGGCGCGATCTATGGCTACACCTTC. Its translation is CASSVGGERGAIYGYTF.